This T cell receptor beta chain was sequenced for a study of beta chain features in type 1 diabetes. Study-level points and caveats: Moderate yet significant TCRB CDR3 shortening was seen in Type 1 diabetes patients in all four CD4+ subsets.

In regard to this clone: What it binds is not known.

Germline CDR1 is LNHDA and CDR2 is SQIVND (reference sequence). The CDR3 covers 16 residues. V was shortened by 3 bases and J by 2 bases, with 16 bases between the two germline ends. Expressed TCRB transcripts were sequenced because the isolated RNA had all been reverse transcribed beforehand. Using immunoSEQ multiplex PCR, the repertoire was profiled, and TCRdb retains in-frame clones only, with some absent. The sample has some 350,000 clones; 9.6% are singletons. The genes are TRBV19 and TRBJ1-1; perhaps TRBD1 as D (6 bases). The sample was central memory CD4+ T cells from blood. This clonotype was sampled from a man aged 25 to 40 with type 1 diabetes. In DNA form, the CDR3 reads TGTGCCAGTAGTATTGGCGGCAGGGGCCCCAACACTGAAGCTTTCTTT. Its protein is CASSIGGRGPNTEAFF.